This entry lists 7 T cell receptor beta chains sequenced from one sample in a study of blood T cell repertoires in COVID-19. Measured with immunoSEQ multiplex PCR; TCRdb has only the in-frame clones, and not every one. The sample gives about 190,000 clones, around 84% of which show up once; roughly 3.2% is in the top ten. Sequenced sample: PBMCs or T cells enriched from blood (not recorded which). The source of these receptors is a young woman who had recovered from COVID-19.

This clone was recorded at least ten times. J is TRBJ2-3 and V is TRBV12-5; perhaps TRBD2 as D (6 bases). This CDR3 region has 15 residues. Germline V gene data show CDR1 as LGHNT and CDR2 as FRNRAP. V lost 3 bases, J lost 0 bases, and 10 bases lay in between. CDR3 amino acids: CASGFSGASTDTQYF. DNA of the CDR3: TGTGCTAGTGGTTTTAGCGGAGCCAGCACAGATACGCAGTATTTT.

This chain links TRBV2 with TRBJ2-7; 11 nucleotides match TRBD1. J was trimmed by 4 bases and V by 11 bases; bases with no gene match: 10. CDR3 length: 14 residues. Germline V gene lookup returns CDR1 SNHLY and CDR2 FYNNEI. The CDR3 DNA follows: TGTGCCGGGGGACAGGGGGGAGGTCGTTACGAGCAGTACTTC. Protein product: CAGGQGGGRYEQYF.

The chain is built from TRBV18 and TRBJ2-3; 13 bases fit TRBD2. V lost 2 bases, J lost 6 bases, and 5 bases stayed unmatched. Germline-derived CDR1 and CDR2 are KGHSH and LQKENI. There are 16 residues in the CDR3. The CDR3 DNA reads TGTGCCAGCTCACCAAAACTAGCGGGAGGGCAGGATACGCAGTATTTT. Its protein product is CASSPKLAGGQDTQYF.

The chain has TRBV6-5 and TRBJ2-5, with 10 bases fitting TRBD2. The CDR3 is 16 residues long. The V and J ends lost 2 bases and 3 bases, in that order; junction bases with no gene match: 6. Per the germline V gene, CDR1 is MNHEY and CDR2 is SVGAGI. The CDR3 protein is CASSYRIAGGKETQYF. CDR3 nucleotide sequence: TGTGCCAGCAGTTACAGAATAGCGGGGGGAAAAGAGACCCAGTACTTC.

The rearrangement uses TRBV19 and TRBJ2-1; D is unclear. Trimming pared 0 bases from V and 4 bases from J, leaving 13 bases between. CDR3 length: 16 residues. Germline V gene data show CDR1 as LNHDA and CDR2 as SQIVND (reference sequence). CDR3 in amino acids: CASSIDNAERYNEQFF. The CDR3 bases are TGTGCCAGTAGTATAGATAACGCGGAAAGATACAATGAGCAGTTCTTC. The variable domain in full, with the rest retrieved from reference TRBV19 and TRBJ2-1, is DGGITQSPKYLFRKEGQNVTLSCEQNLNHDAMYWYRQDPGQGLRLIYYSQIVNDFQKGDIAEGYSVSREKKESFPLTVTSAQKNPTAFYLCASSIDNAERYNEQFFGPGTRLTVL.

A remark on this clone: One end of the junction is discordant with germline, which a read error may explain. The rearrangement uses TRBV7-7 and TRBJ2-2; 10 nucleotides match TRBD2. The CDR3 runs 16 residues. CDR1 is SSHAT, CDR2 FNYEAQ, per germline (reference sequence). CDR3 coding DNA: TGTGCTAGCAGCCCATCTAGCGGGGGCCCCGCCGGGGAGCTGTTTTTT. Its translation is CASSPSSGGPAGELFF.

This sequence joins TRBV3-1 (or the pseudogene TRBV3-2) and TRBJ1-1, with 7 nucleotides matching TRBD1. The CDR3 consists of 14 residues. V trimming: 2 bases; J trimming: 2 bases; junction bases outside the gene matches: 2. CDR1 is LGHDT, CDR2 YNNKEL, per germline (reference sequence). DNA for the CDR3: TGTGCCAGCAGCCAAAGACAGGGAAACACTGAAGCTTTCTTT. Its translation: CASSQRQGNTEAFF.